The rows below give T cell receptor beta chains drawn from one sample of a study of cytomegalovirus exposure and HLA in healthy donors. Sequencing used immunoSEQ multiplex PCR; TCRdb keeps in-frame clones, though not all of them. Of about 98,000 clones detected, around 85% appear once; the ten largest clones hold roughly 3.9%. The sample consisted of PBMCs. The receptor set was obtained from a young woman in good health and CMV-seronegative. CDR3s leave out the opening cysteine and the closing phenylalanine or tryptophan. Fields, in order: CDR3 protein, CDR3 length, V gene.

AISGSGSSYNEQF	13	TRBV10-3
ASSVTSGGAVTQY	13	TRBV2
ASSDSSGETQY	11	TRBV6-1
ASSQSTEAF	9	TRBV5-4
ASSYSTGSEQY	11	TRBV6-5
ASSPLGKFYEQY	12	TRBV11-3
ASSEYGVGNAGLDTIY	16	TRBV25-1
ASTTGPPPYNEQF	13	TRBV2
ASSRGARYEQY	11	TRBV11-2
ASSFKGGTEAF	11	TRBV5-1
ASSPTDRGHQH	11	TRBV18
ASSPRPGAGGYT	12	TRBV5-6
ASSSEDRGLHGYT	13	TRBV7-9
ASSLVPGRIGELF	13	TRBV7-8
ASSTNNEQF	9	TRBV9
ASSLNRGSYNEQF	13	TRBV7-2
ASSVTGTGELF	11	TRBV9
ASSSSGTTRPYEQY	14	TRBV27
ASSLMSTGELF	11	TRBV7-9
SARRGDTQY	9	TRBV20-1
ASKSSRPDRARYEQY	15	TRBV7-9
ASSPGGEYNEQF	12	TRBV4-2
ASSLPGNGYT	10	TRBV6-5
ASSTDHRAGEQF	12	TRBV11-3
ASRGYEQY	8	TRBV11-2
ASSSGGIYPF	10	TRBV27
ASSSQGMDTGELF	13	TRBV6-5
ASSLEAPEAF	10	TRBV7-9
ASSSRQGYTEAF	12	TRBV19
ASSPRQKLNTGELF	14	TRBV7-9
ASSITSGHTDTQY	13	TRBV7-2
ASSQGDTQY	9	TRBV5-4
ASSIQGSGTEAF	12	TRBV19
ASSLPLLAGDHEQF	14	TRBV5-1
ASSQGTLGGAIYYEQY	16	TRBV4-1
ASSVSGQQETQY	12	TRBV9
ASSLGQAKGLTGELF	15	TRBV7-9
ASSLVGEGYEQY	12	TRBV7-6
AIRTGGTDTQY	11	TRBV27
ASSPLGQTPGKLF	13	TRBV9
ASSLIGSGQF	10	TRBV28
ASSRQETYEQY	11	TRBV6-6
AGGAGLVNTEAF	12	TRBV6-1
ASSLEAGSSYNEQF	14	TRBV27
ASSRRTSDHNEQF	13	TRBV7-6
ASSLGRTSGAQETQY	15	TRBV5-1
ASSRQGYREQY	11	TRBV2
ASSPTGSGEAF	11	TRBV7-2
ASSKSGTGVVEAF	13	TRBV5-1
ASSQGAANTEAF	12	TRBV6-5
ASSPVPSSGNTIY	13	TRBV18
SADRGTTYGYT	11	TRBV29-1
ARSLYRVYYGYT	12	TRBV5-3